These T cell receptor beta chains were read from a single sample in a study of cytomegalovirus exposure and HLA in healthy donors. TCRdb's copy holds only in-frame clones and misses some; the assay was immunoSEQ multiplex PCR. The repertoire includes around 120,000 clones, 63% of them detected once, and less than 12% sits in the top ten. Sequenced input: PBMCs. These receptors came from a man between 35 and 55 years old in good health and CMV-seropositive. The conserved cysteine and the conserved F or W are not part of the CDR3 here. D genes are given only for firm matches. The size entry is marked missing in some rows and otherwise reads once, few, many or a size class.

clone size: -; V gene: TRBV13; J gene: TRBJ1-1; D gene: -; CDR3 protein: ASRLKGSGRDPEAF
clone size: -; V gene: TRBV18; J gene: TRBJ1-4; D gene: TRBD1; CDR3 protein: ASSPPGQGNEKLF
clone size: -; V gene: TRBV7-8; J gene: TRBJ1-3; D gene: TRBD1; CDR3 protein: ASSQQQGSGNTIY
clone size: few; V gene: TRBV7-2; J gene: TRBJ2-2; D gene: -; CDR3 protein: ASKSRQAETGELF
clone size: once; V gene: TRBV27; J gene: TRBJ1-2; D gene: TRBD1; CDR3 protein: ASSPRQGRGYGYT
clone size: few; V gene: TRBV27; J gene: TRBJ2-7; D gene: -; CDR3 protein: ASSSLGIYEQY
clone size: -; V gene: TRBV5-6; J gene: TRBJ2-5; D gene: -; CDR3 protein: ASSRQAQETQY
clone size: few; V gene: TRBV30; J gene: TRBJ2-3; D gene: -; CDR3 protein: AWSGPYSGTDTQY
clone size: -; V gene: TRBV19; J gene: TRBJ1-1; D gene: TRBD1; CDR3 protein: ASSPGAGGPTEAF
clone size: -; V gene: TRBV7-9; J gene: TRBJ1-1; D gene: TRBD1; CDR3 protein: ASSPREGAAEAF
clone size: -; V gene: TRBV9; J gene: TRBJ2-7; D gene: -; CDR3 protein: ASSARTVTYEQY
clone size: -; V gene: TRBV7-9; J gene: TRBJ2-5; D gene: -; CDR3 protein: ASTLSVSGQETQY
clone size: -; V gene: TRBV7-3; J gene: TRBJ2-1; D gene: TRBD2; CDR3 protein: ASSPQAGGALNEQF
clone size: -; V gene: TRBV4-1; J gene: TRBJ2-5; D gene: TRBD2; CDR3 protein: ASSQAGVVAGGGETQY
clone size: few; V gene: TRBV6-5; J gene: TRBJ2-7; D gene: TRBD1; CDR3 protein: ASKVRTGLFYEQY
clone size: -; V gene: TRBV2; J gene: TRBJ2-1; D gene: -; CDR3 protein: ASSEDERGGNNEQF
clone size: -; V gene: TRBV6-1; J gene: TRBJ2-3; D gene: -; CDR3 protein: ASREGQTSSTSTDTQY